This TCR beta chain is drawn from a study of patients and donors after allogeneic stem cell transplantation. Each CDR3 protein is one row after TCRdb ran MiXCR on the RT-PCR reads. The sample holds more than 850,000 distinct CDR3 sequences, about a sixth seen once. The sample comprised blood, either unsorted or a sorted T cell fraction (not recorded which). The receptor was derived from a human donor who was either an allogeneic HSCT recipient or a stem cell or donor lymphocyte infusion donor (not recorded which). It is not recorded whose cells these are; they may come from a transplant donor.

CDR3 DNA sequence: TGCGCCAGCAGCTTGGCCCCGCGGTGGGGCAATGAGCAGTTCTTC. It is translated as CASSLAPRWGNEQFF. The rearrangement links TRBV5-1 to TRBJ2-1; D not certain. There are 15 residues in the CDR3. Trimming cost V 0 bases and J 6 bases, with 13 bases left between them. Germline CDR1 is SGHRS and CDR2 is YFSETQ.